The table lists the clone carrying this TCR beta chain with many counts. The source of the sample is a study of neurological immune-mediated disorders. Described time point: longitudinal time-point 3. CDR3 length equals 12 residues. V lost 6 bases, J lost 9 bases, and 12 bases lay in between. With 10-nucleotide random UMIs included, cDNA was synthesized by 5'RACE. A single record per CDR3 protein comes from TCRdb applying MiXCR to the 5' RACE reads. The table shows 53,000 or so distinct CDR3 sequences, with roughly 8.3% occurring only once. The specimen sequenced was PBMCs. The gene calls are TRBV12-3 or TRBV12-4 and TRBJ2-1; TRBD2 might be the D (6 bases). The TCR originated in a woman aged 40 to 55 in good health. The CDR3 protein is CASSTEGGEQFF. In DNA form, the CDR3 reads TGTGCCAGCAGCACTGAGGGAGGTGAGCAGTTCTTC.